Below, one TCR beta chain is given with its context. Its specificity is not known. V lost 10 bases to trimming and J lost 1 base; unmatched junction nucleotides: 9. The CDR3 spans 15 residues. Germline-derived CDR1 and CDR2 are MGHDK and SYGVNS. Both 60 Vbeta primers and 13 Jbeta primers went into the PCR. Sequencing was performed with immunoSEQ multiplex PCR; in TCRdb, only in-frame clones are kept and a portion is missing. The repertoire holds about 180,000 clones, approximately 84% seen once, with roughly 0.38% in the top ten. This specimen belongs to a study of cytomegalovirus exposure and HLA in healthy donors. General study findings and limits: Investigators reported approximately 150 TCR beta chains as tied to cytomegalovirus. Many donors carried some public TCRs, although rarity characterized most TCR sequences. Sequencing likely generated an artifact that appeared as a cluster of highly shared sequence variants. In a later analysis, donors in an Asian-associated ancestry cluster reportedly had fewer N-insertions in productive TCRs than the cohort mean.

This clonotype originated in a boy aged 2 to 9 in good health and CMV-seronegative. Sequencing was performed on PBMCs. The J gene is TRBJ2-5, the V gene TRBV25-1, with 10 bases aligning to TRBD2. CDR3 protein: CATATSGHFQETQYF. The CDR3 region has the DNA TGTGCCACCGCGACTAGCGGGCATTTCCAAGAGACCCAGTACTTC. Together with reference TRBV25-1 and TRBJ2-5, the CDR3 gives the full variable domain: EADIYQTPRYLVIGTGKKITLECSQTMGHDKMYWYQQDPGMELHLIHYSYGVNSTEKGDLSSESTVSRIRTEHFPLTLESARPSHTSQYLCATATSGHFQETQYFGPGTRLLVL.